This TCR beta chain was sequenced for a study of blood T cell repertoires in COVID-19. In the study overall: Some COVID-19 samples were acute and others convalescent; all came from the United States, Italy and Spain. PBMCs, B-cell-depleted T cells, or T cells were the source of the cDNA or gDNA that made up the material.

Profiled with immunoSEQ multiplex PCR; TCRdb holds only in-frame clones, not every one. The repertoire holds around 110,000 clones, with around 88% as singletons. This sequence originates from a man in his fifties with active or convalescent COVID-19. The sample consisted of peripheral blood.

CDR3 DNA: TGTGCCAGCAGCCCCGGACTAGCGGGAGCTCAAGAGACCCAGTACTTC. Its protein product is CASSPGLAGAQETQYF. This sequence joins TRBV11-3 and TRBJ2-5; 13 bases match TRBD2. This CDR3 has 16 amino acids. V lost 5 bases, J lost 2 bases, and 5 bases stayed unmatched. The germline CDR1 and CDR2 sequences are SGHNT and YENEEA.